Below are 20 T cell receptor beta chains sequenced from a single sample in a study of blood T cell repertoires in COVID-19. Assay used: immunoSEQ multiplex PCR; TCRdb lists only in-frame clones, some missing. The top ten hold about 1.7% of the sample, which has around 280,000 clones, around 89% seen once. Sequenced material: PBMCs or T cells enriched from blood (not recorded which). The origin of the receptors is a woman aged 18-29 years with acute COVID-19.

This sequence joins TRBV2 and TRBJ1-2, with 10 bases identical to TRBD1. The CDR3 runs to 16 residues. V lost 7 bases and J lost 7; bases outside the gene matches: 15. From germline, CDR1 is SNHLY and CDR2 FYNNEI. In DNA, the CDR3 is TGTGCCAGCATCCCAATAGAGGGACAGGGGTTTTCTGGCTACACCTTC. Its protein product is CASIPIEGQGFSGYTF.

The CDR3 DNA reads as TGTGCCAGTAGTGCCGATGCCGGGACAGGGGGCAATCAGCCCCAGCATTTT. Translation: CASSADAGTGGNQPQHF. The J gene is TRBJ1-5, the V gene TRBV19; 10 positions agree with TRBD1. The V and J ends lost 5 bases and 2 bases, in that order; junction bases with no gene match: 9. This CDR3 comprises 17 residues. CDR1 and CDR2 (germline): LNHDA, SQIVND (reference sequence).

The V and J genes are TRBV19 and TRBJ2-1, with D possibly TRBD1 on 6 matching bases. The V gene's germline CDR1 is LNHDA and CDR2 SQIVND (reference sequence). CDR3 length: 16 amino acids. V dropped 5 bases and J dropped 0 bases, with 14 bases sitting between them. CDR3: CASSRDNSISYNEQFF. The CDR3 region has the DNA TGTGCCAGTAGTCGGGACAACTCCATCTCCTACAATGAGCAGTTCTTC.

This clone is a singleton in its sample. The rearrangement uses TRBV28 and TRBJ2-1; 8 positions agree with TRBD2. CDR3 length: 13 amino acids. Germline CDR1 reads MDHEN; CDR2 reads SYDVKM. CDR3 nucleotides: TGTGCATTAAGCGGGAGTGCGGTCAATGAGCAGTTCTTC. This sequence encodes CALSGSAVNEQFF.

The chain carries TRBV19 and TRBJ1-6, with D possibly TRBD1 on 5 matching bases. There are 13 residues in the CDR3. V lost 3 bases and J lost 13, with 13 bases in between. The germline CDR1 and CDR2 sequences are LNHDA and SQIVND (reference sequence). The CDR3 protein is CASSMTEWNPLHF. The DNA for the CDR3 is TGTGCCAGTAGTATGACAGAGTGGAATCCCCTCCACTTT. The full variable domain, with the rest looked up from reference TRBV19 and TRBJ1-6, is DGGITQSPKYLFRKEGQNVTLSCEQNLNHDAMYWYRQDPGQGLRLIYYSQIVNDFQKGDIAEGYSVSREKKESFPLTVTSAQKNPTAFYLCASSMTEWNPLHFGNGTRLTVT.

The chain has TRBV27 and TRBJ1-5, with a possible D match to TRBD1 (6 bases). CDR3 length: 14 amino acids. The ends were cut back, 8 bases at V and 0 bases at J, with 11 bases in the middle. Germline V gene data show CDR1 as MNHEY and CDR2 as SMNVEV (reference sequence). The CDR3 DNA is TGTGCCAGCGCCGACAGGTATAGCAATCAGCCCCAGCATTTT. Amino acids: CASADRYSNQPQHF.

CDR3 residues: CASSGTSGENEQFF. CDR3 in DNA: TGTGCCAGCTCAGGGACTAGCGGGGAAAATGAGCAGTTCTTC. The J gene is TRBJ2-1, the V gene TRBV18; 13 bases match TRBD2. V gave up 5 bases and J gave up 7 bases; unmatched junction bases: 2. Germline CDR1 is KGHSH and CDR2 is LQKENI. CDR3 length equals 14 residues.

The chain uses TRBV9 and TRBJ2-1, with 9 nucleotides matching TRBD2. J gave up 6 bases and V 2 bases, and 6 bases lay outside the gene matches. CDR3 length: 15 residues. The germline gives CDR1 SGDLS, CDR2 YYNGEE. The CDR3 sequence is CASSVGTSLINEQFF. In DNA form, the CDR3 reads TGTGCCAGCAGCGTGGGGACTAGCTTGATCAATGAGCAGTTCTTC.

This clone was recorded once. The chain carries TRBV11-3 and TRBJ2-7; TRBD2 matches at 7 bases. The CDR3 length is 15 residues. The V gene end was trimmed by 2 bases and the J gene end by 4 bases; junction bases not matched to a gene: 8. CDR1 is SGHNT, CDR2 YENEEA, per germline. The CDR3 DNA reads as TGTGCCAGCAGCTTACTGGCCGGGGGGAGGTACGAGCAGTACTTC. Translating it yields CASSLLAGGRYEQYF.

This clone was seen only once. V and J are TRBV28 and TRBJ2-1, with D possibly matching TRBD1 (7 bases). This CDR3 contains 15 residues. The germline V gene encodes CDR1 MDHEN and CDR2 SYDVKM. Trimming cost V 6 bases and J 3 bases, with 15 bases left between them. The DNA for the CDR3 is TGTGCCAGCAGCAGCCCAGGGGGGTACTACAATGAGCAGTTCTTC. The encoded protein is CASSSPGGYYNEQFF.

The rearrangement links TRBV27 to TRBJ1-4, with 8 bases identical to TRBD1. This CDR3 spans 14 amino acids. Unmatched junction bases numbered 6, after V lost 6 bases and J lost 6 bases. Germline V gene lookup returns CDR1 MNHEY and CDR2 SMNVEV (reference sequence). In nucleotides, the CDR3 is TGTGCCAGCAGGAAACAGGGGGTTGATGAAAAACTGTTTTTT. This encodes CASRKQGVDEKLFF.

This clone was seen only a few times. The CDR3 sequence is CASSQVESYEQYF. Here the CDR3 DNA reads TGCGCCAGCAGCCAAGTAGAATCCTACGAGCAGTACTTC. The genes are TRBV4-1 and TRBJ2-7, with D unclear. The CDR3 consists of 13 residues. The ends were cut back, 1 base at V and 1 base at J, with 5 bases in the middle. Germline V gene data show CDR1 as MGHRA and CDR2 as YSYEKL.

The chain couples TRBV19 to TRBJ2-7; D is perhaps TRBD2 (6 bases). V lost 4 bases, J lost 2 bases, and 12 bases lay in between. Germline CDR1 reads LNHDA; CDR2 reads SQIVND (reference sequence). The CDR3 extends over 14 amino acids. The DNA of the CDR3 is TGTGCCAGTAGTACGGGACTGCTGGCCTACGAGCAGTACTTC. This gives the protein CASSTGLLAYEQYF.

The CDR3 bases are TGTGCCAGCAGCAACCGGGACAGATACAATGAGCAGTTCTTC. Translation: CASSNRDRYNEQFF. This chain links TRBV11-3 with TRBJ2-1, with TRBD1 matching over 7 bases. J was trimmed by 4 bases and V by 5 bases; bases with no gene match: 5. The germline V gene encodes CDR1 SGHNT and CDR2 YENEEA. The CDR3 is made up of 14 amino acids.

The rearrangement links TRBV3-1 (or the pseudogene TRBV3-2) to TRBJ1-2, with D possibly TRBD1 on 5 matching bases. The CDR3 totals 13 residues. V was pared by 1 base and J by 8 bases, with 11 bases between. Germline V gene sequence: CDR1 LGHDT, CDR2 YNNKEL (reference sequence). DNA of the CDR3: TGTGCCAGCAGCCAAGGGCCTGGGGCGGGCTACACCTTC. This translates into CASSQGPGAGYTF.

V and J are TRBV18 and TRBJ2-3; 10 bases fit TRBD2. V gave up 6 bases and J gave up 0 bases; unmatched junction bases: 3. From germline, CDR1 is KGHSH and CDR2 LQKENI. The CDR3 loop spans 15 amino acids. The DNA of the CDR3 is TGTGCCAGCTCGCGGACTAGCGGAAGCACAGATACGCAGTATTTT. This encodes CASSRTSGSTDTQYF.

This clone was seen once. The gene calls are TRBV14 and TRBJ1-1, with D perhaps matching TRBD1 (5 bases). The CDR3 runs 12 residues. In germline, CDR1 is SGHDN, CDR2 FVKESK. V lost 0 bases, J lost 14 bases, and 13 bases lay in between. The CDR3 nucleotides read TGTGCCAGCAGCCAAGACGCCCGCAGGGAATTCTTT. This codes for CASSQDARREFF.

The rearrangement uses TRBV18 and TRBJ2-2; D unclear. Germline lookup yields CDR1 KGHSH and CDR2 LQKENI. Trimming left V 3 bases short and J 3 bases short, with 14 bases between. The CDR3 covers 16 residues. Here the CDR3 reads CASSPLAAPDTGELFF. The CDR3, as DNA: TGTGCCAGCTCACCGTTGGCCGCCCCCGACACCGGGGAGCTGTTTTTT.

V and J are TRBV6-5 and TRBJ2-7; 7 bases are shared with TRBD1. Germline V CDR1 and CDR2: MNHEY, SVGAGI. This CDR3 has 14 amino acids. V gave up 6 bases and J gave up 1 base; unmatched junction bases: 6. CDR3 sequence (DNA): TGTGCCAGCAGAGATGGGACAGCATCCTACGAGCAGTACTTC. This sequence encodes CASRDGTASYEQYF.

The chain joins TRBV30 to TRBJ2-1; TRBD2 aligns across 7 bases. This CDR3 is built from 11 residues. In germline, CDR1 is GTSNPN, CDR2 SVGIG (reference sequence). The CDR3, as DNA: TGTTGCGGGGGACCCTACAATGAGCAGTTCTTC. Translated, it gives CCGGPYNEQFF.